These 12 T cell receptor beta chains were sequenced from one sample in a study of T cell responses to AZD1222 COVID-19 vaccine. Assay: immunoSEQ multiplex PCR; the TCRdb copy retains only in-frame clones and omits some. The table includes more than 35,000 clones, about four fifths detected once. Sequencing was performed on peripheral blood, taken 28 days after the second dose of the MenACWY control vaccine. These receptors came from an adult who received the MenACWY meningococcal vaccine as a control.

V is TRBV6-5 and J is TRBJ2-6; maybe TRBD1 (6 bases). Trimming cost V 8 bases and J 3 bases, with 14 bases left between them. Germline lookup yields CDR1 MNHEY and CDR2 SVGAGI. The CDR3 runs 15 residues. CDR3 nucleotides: TGTGCCAGCGGGGACATTCGATTTGGGGCCAACGTCCTGACTTTC. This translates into CASGDIRFGANVLTF.

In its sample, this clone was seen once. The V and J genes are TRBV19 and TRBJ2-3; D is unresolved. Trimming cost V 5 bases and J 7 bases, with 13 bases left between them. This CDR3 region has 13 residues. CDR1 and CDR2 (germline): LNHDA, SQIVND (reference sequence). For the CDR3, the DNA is TGTGCCAGTAGTGAACGGTCGATGAATACGCAGTATTTT. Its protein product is CASSERSMNTQYF.

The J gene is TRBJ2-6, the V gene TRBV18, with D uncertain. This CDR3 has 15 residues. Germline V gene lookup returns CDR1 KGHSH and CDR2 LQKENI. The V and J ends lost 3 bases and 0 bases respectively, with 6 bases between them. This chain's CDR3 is CASSPEVSGANVLTF. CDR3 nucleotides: TGTGCCAGCTCACCCGAGGTCTCTGGGGCCAACGTCCTGACTTTC.

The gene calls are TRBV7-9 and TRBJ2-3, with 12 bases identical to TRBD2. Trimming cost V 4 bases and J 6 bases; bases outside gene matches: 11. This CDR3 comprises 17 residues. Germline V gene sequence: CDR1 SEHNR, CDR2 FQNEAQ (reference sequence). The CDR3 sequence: CASSSDTTSGSWDTQYF. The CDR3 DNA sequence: TGTGCCAGCAGCTCTGATACGACTAGCGGGAGTTGGGATACGCAGTATTTT. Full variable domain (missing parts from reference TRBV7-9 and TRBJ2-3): DTGVSQNPRHKITKRGQNVTFRCDPISEHNRLYWYRQTLGQGPEFLTYFQNEAQLEKSRLLSDRFSAERPKGSFSTLEIQRTEQGDSAMYLCASSSDTTSGSWDTQYFGPGTRLTVL.

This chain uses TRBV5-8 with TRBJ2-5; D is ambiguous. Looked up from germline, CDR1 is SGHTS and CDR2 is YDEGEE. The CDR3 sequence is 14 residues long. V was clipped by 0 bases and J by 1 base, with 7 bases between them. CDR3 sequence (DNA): TGTGCCAGCAGCTTGGTCCAGATCCAAGAGACCCAGTACTTC. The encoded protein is CASSLVQIQETQYF.

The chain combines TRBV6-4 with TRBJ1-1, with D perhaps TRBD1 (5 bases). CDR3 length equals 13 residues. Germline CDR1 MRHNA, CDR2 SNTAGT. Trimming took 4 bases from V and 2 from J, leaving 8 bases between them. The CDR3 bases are TGTGCCAGCAGTGCAGGGACCAACACTGAAGCTTTCTTT. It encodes CASSAGTNTEAFF.

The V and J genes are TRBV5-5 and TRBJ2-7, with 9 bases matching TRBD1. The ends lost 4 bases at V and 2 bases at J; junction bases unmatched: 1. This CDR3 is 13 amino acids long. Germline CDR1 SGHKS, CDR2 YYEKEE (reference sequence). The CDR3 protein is CASSRQGAYEQYF. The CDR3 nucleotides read TGTGCCAGCAGCCGACAGGGGGCCTACGAGCAGTACTTC.

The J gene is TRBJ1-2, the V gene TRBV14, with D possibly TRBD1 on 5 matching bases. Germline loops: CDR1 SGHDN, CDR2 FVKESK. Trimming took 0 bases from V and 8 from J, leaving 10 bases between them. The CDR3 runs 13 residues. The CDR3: CASSQDHGHGYTF. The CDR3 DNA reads TGTGCCAGCAGCCAAGATCATGGACACGGCTACACCTTC.

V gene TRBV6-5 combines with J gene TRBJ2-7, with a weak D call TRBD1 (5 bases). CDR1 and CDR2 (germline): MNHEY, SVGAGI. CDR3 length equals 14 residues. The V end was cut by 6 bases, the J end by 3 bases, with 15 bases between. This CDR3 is CASSEAQGDYEQYV. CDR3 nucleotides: TGTGCCAGCAGCGAGGCCCAAGGGGACTACGAGCAGTACGTC.

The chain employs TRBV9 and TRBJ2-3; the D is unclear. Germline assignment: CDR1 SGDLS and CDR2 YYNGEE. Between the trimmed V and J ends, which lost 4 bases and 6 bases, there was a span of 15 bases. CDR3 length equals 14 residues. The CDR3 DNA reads TGTGCCAGCAGCAGCTCCCGAGTGGGGGATACGCAGTATTTT. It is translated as CASSSSRVGDTQYF.

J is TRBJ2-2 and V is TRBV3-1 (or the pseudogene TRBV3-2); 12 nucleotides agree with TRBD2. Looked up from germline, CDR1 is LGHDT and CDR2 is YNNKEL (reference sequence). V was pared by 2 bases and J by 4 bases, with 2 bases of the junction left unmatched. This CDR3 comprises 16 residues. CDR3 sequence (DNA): TGTGCCAGCAGCCAACGACTAGCGGGAGTCACCGGGGAGCTGTTTTTT. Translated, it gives CASSQRLAGVTGELFF.

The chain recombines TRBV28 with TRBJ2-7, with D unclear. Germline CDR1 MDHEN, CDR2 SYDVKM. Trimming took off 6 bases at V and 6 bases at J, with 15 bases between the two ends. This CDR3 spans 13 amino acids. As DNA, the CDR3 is TGTGCCAGCAGCTCGGGCCTCACGGGCGAGCAGTACTTC. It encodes CASSSGLTGEQYF.